This T cell receptor (beta chain) was recorded in a study of response to subunit inactivated influenza vaccine (dated by TCRdb to 2017 to 2018). For the wider study: Deep quantitative profiling of the T cell receptor repertoire was used in the study to follow responses to a trivalent subunit inactivated influenza vaccine. General study outcomes and caveats: According to the authors, only a limited number of new T cells may be recruited by each seasonal influenza vaccination.

CDR1 and CDR2, looked up from the germline V gene (reference sequence), are DFQATT and SNEGSKA. The CDR3 measures 17 amino acids from cysteine to phenylalanine. The read is trimmed to its CDR3 DNA, 51 bases read in frame from base 1. Concerning this clonotype itself: Its specific antigen is unknown. At one of its ends the junction is not consistent with the germline gene, which may arise from a read error.

Library preparation used RT-PCR. Sequencing was carried out with an Illumina HiSeq 2500. TCRdb trimmed the raw reads at Q25, called clones with MiXCR and kept productive beta chains. Each entry merges the rows of one CDR3 protein and shows their most common DNA and genes. This sample holds approximately 230,000 distinct CDR3 sequences; 9.5% to 15% were observed only once. The ten largest clones add up to 7.8% of the sample. In this chain, TRBV20-1 is recombined with TRBJ2-1; 11 central bases correspond to TRBD2. The TCR originated in a man aged 50 to 59 who received an inactivated influenza vaccine. Donor details come from another sample of the same person, matched by shared clones. The specimen comprised non-naive T cells sorted from PBMCs, sampled 14 to 15 days before vaccination. The cell subset or site label, as the study defines it: memory T cell fraction. The CDR3 protein: CCARDLTSGNYYNEQFF. The DNA reads as follows: TGCTGTGCTAGAGATCTGACTAGCGGGAATTACTACAATGAGCAGTTCTTC.